The clone carrying this TCR beta chain was counted ten times or more. The sample is drawn from a study of patients and donors after allogeneic stem cell transplantation. TCRdb processed the RT-PCR reads anew with MiXCR; each CDR3 protein has one entry. The repertoire includes 70,000 to 100,000 distinct CDR3 sequences, approximately 5.2% of them detected once, and about 3% sits in the top ten. Sequencing input: blood, either unsorted or a sorted T cell fraction (not recorded which). The source is a human donor who was either an allogeneic HSCT recipient or a stem cell or donor lymphocyte infusion donor (not recorded which). It is not recorded whose cells these are; they may come from a transplant donor.

The CDR3 DNA follows: TGTGCCAGCAGCCAAGGGTTCTCTGGAAACACCATATATTTT. This encodes CASSQGFSGNTIYF. The V gene is TRBV12-3 or TRBV12-4, the J gene TRBJ1-3, with unresolved D. There are 14 residues in the CDR3. V lost 6 bases and J lost 0, with 9 bases in between.